This T cell receptor beta chain emerged from a study of T-cell reconstitution after alpha-beta-depleted transplantation in children. This clonotype appeared many times. Its antigen is currently unknown. CDR3 length equals 14 residues. Germline V gene lookup returns CDR1 MDHEN and CDR2 SYDVKM. Trimming stripped 7 bases from V and 6 bases from J, with 16 bases between. Whole-study results and caveats: It was surviving recipient T cells and thymic progenitors that gave some patients high TCRbeta diversity at day 60. Hyperexpanded clones declined; after one year, newly produced T cells mostly supplied diversity. Reports say that about two months after transplant, the alpha-beta T cells came out of several hundred graft clones that had expanded.

During its preparation, the TCRbeta library received unique molecular identifiers. TCRdb re-called the PCR reads with MiXCR, one entry per CDR3 protein. The sample lists approximately 630,000 distinct CDR3 sequences; roughly 14% were seen once. This TCR derives from a girl aged 2 to 9 with congenital amegakaryocytic thrombocytopenia, due to receive a stem cell transplant. Sequences were derived from PBMCs, sampled before TCRalphabeta/CD19-depleted stem cell transplant. V and J are TRBV28 and TRBJ2-1; no reliable D call. The CDR3 region has the DNA TGTGCCAGCACCCTCTATGGCTCGGGCAATGAGCAGTTCTTC. Its protein product is CASTLYGSGNEQFF.